These 12 T cell receptor beta chains were sequenced from one sample in a study of molecular identifiers for immune sequencing clone quantification. TCRdb reprocessed the PCR reads via MiXCR and lists one record per CDR3 protein. The profile shows tens of thousands of distinct CDR3 sequences, under 20% of them singletons. The sample was naive CD8+ T cells from blood, with Jurkat cell RNA spiked in. This sample's subset: FACS-sorted CD8+CD4-CCR7+CD45RA+ naive T cells. The receptors stem from a human donor in good health. Some libraries in this study had Jurkat cell RNA spiked in.

This clonotype appeared many times. CDR3 in DNA: TGTGCCAGCAGCCGTGGGGACAGGGGGCGAGCAGATACGCAGTATTTT. Residues: CASSRGDRGRADTQYF. The chain uses TRBV2 and TRBJ2-3, with 12 bases identical to TRBD1. V shed 6 bases, J shed 4 bases, and the junction held 8 bases outside the gene matches. CDR3 length: 16 residues. Germline CDR1 SNHLY, CDR2 FYNNEI.

With regard to this clonotype: This could be a read error, since a much larger clone is one nucleotide away. This sequence joins TRBV14 and TRBJ2-7; D is unclear. The V end was cut by 8 bases, the J end by 2 bases, with 16 bases between. Looked up from germline, CDR1 is SGHDN and CDR2 is FVKESK. The CDR3 loop spans 14 amino acids. This chain's CDR3 is CASRPFSDPYEQYF. The CDR3 DNA reads as TGTGCCAGCCGCCCCTTTTCGGACCCCTACGAGCAGTACTTC.

This clonotype was counted many times. The rearrangement uses TRBV7-9 and TRBJ2-5, with TRBD1 matching over 7 bases. The CDR3 runs to 14 residues. V gave up 3 bases and J gave up 2 bases; unmatched junction bases: 3. CDR1 and CDR2 (germline): SEHNR, FQNEAQ (reference sequence). The CDR3, as DNA: TGTGCCAGCAGCTTCCCGGGACAGCAAGAGACCCAGTACTTC. Its protein product is CASSFPGQQETQYF.

Of note for this clonotype: A read error may be the cause here, since a much bigger clone is one base away. The genes are TRBV5-1 and TRBJ2-1; 10 bases agree with TRBD2. The CDR3 runs to 17 residues. Germline assignment: CDR1 SGHRS and CDR2 YFSETQ. CDR3: CASSLETSGKLYSEQFF. In nucleotides, the CDR3 is TGCGCCAGCAGCTTGGAAACTAGCGGGAAACTTTACAGTGAGCAGTTCTTC. Looking up the rest from reference TRBV5-1 and TRBJ2-1 gives the full variable domain: KAGVTQTPRYLIKTRGQQVTLSCSPISGHRSVSWYQQTPGQGLQFLFEYFSETQRNKGNFPGRFSGRQFSNSRSEMNVSTLELGDSALYLCASSLETSGKLYSEQFFGPGTRLTVL.

In this sample, this clonotype turned up many times. At one of its ends the junction is not consistent with the germline gene, which may arise from a read error. The chain recombines TRBV29-1 with TRBJ2-3; D call uncertain. Germline loops: CDR1 SQVTM, CDR2 ANQGSEA. The CDR3 runs 9 residues. In DNA, the CDR3 is TGCAGCGTCGAAGATACGCAGTATTTT. Its protein product is CSVEDTQYF.

This clonotype was seen many times. The genes are TRBV7-2 and TRBJ2-1; 9 nucleotides match TRBD1. From germline, CDR1 is SGHTA and CDR2 FQGNSA. This CDR3 has 15 residues. With 1 base clipped from V and 4 bases from J, the junction kept 2 bases outside the gene matches. In nucleotides, the CDR3 is TGTGCCAGCAGCTTAGGGACAGGGGTTTACAATGAGCAGTTCTTC. Translating it yields CASSLGTGVYNEQFF.

The genes are TRBV29-1 and TRBJ2-7, with 9 bases aligning to TRBD2. After removal of 7 bases from V and 1 base from J, the junction contained 29 bases not matched to a gene. CDR3 length equals 21 residues. The V gene's germline CDR1 is SQVTM and CDR2 ANQGSEA. Here the CDR3 reads CSAHVRGRGAAGGLVSYEQYF. The CDR3 DNA reads as TGCAGCGCTCATGTTAGGGGCAGGGGAGCAGCGGGAGGTTTGGTATCCTACGAGCAGTACTTC.

The V and J genes are TRBV27 and TRBJ1-2, with D tentatively TRBD1 (6 bases). The V and J ends lost 5 bases and 4 bases respectively, with 14 bases between them. The CDR3 is 14 amino acids. The germline gives CDR1 MNHEY, CDR2 SMNVEV (reference sequence). The CDR3 region has the DNA TGTGCCAGCAGTCCCACCGGGACAAGCTATGGCTACACCTTC. Translation: CASSPTGTSYGYTF.

This clonotype was recorded many times. The rearrangement uses TRBV5-6 and TRBJ1-1; a weak D match, TRBD1 (6 bases). The germline V and J ends were trimmed by 1 base and 1 base, with 11 bases remaining between them. Germline V gene lookup returns CDR1 SGHDT and CDR2 YYEEEE. This CDR3 is 15 amino acids long. The CDR3 loop reads CASSLSRRGNTEAFF. The CDR3 DNA reads TGTGCCAGCAGCTTGAGTCGCAGGGGGAACACTGAAGCTTTCTTT.

Points on this clonotype: Since a much larger clone is just one base distant, this may be a read error. Given the absence of the conserved phenylalanine or tryptophan at the CDR3 end, a read error is likely. The chain recombines TRBV28 with TRBJ2-7; D remains ambiguous. The CDR3 consists of 12 residues. V shed 3 bases and J shed 3 bases, with 6 bases lying between them. Germline V gene lookup returns CDR1 MDHEN and CDR2 SYDVKM. The CDR3 reads CASSLLGYEQYL. DNA for the CDR3: TGTGCCAGCAGTTTGTTGGGCTACGAGCAGTACCTC.

This clonotype was observed many times. The genes are TRBV5-6 and TRBJ1-1, with 8 bases matching TRBD1. The germline V gene has CDR1 SGHDT and CDR2 YYEEEE. This CDR3 has 12 residues. V dropped 4 bases and J dropped 7; count of bases not matched to a gene: 3. CDR3 DNA: TGTGCCAGCAGCCTGGACAGGGATGAAGCTTTCTTT. The encoded protein is CASSLDRDEAFF.

This clonotype was observed at least ten times. This chain connects TRBV4-3 to TRBJ2-6, with D possibly being TRBD1 or TRBD2 (6 bases each). This CDR3 is 18 amino acids long. The V end was cut by 0 bases, the J end by 4 bases, with 16 bases between. The germline CDR1 and CDR2 sequences are LGHNA and YSLEER. Here the CDR3 DNA reads TGCGCCAGCAGCCAAGATTTAGGGGGGTCGGCGGGGGCCAACGTCCTGACTTTC. Translated, it gives CASSQDLGGSAGANVLTF.